A single sample gave rise to the 22 T cell receptor beta chains below, sequenced in a study of T cell repertoires in cytomegalovirus infection. TCRdb processed the reads anew with MiXCR; each CDR3 protein has one entry. The sample has about 900,000 distinct CDR3 sequences; 30% to 40% are singletons. These receptors' antigens are unknown. The sequencing here drew on cultured CD8+ T cells from PBMCs, taken from culture after CMV antigen stimulation. The receptors originated from a human donor in good health (CMV status not recorded). Some clones in this sample may be carry-over from other donors' samples.

This clonotype was observed a few times. The rearrangement uses TRBV6-5 and TRBJ1-1; possibly TRBD1 for D (6 bases). The CDR3 runs to 15 residues. The V gene lost 6 bases and the J gene lost 1 base, with 15 bases spanning the gap. The germline CDR1 and CDR2 sequences are MNHEY and SVGAGI. DNA for the CDR3: TGTGCCAGCAGATCCCCACAGGGAACGAACACTGAAGCTTTCTTT. This codes for CASRSPQGTNTEAFF.

This clonotype showed up many times. The chain links TRBV7-2 to TRBJ2-1; tentatively, D is TRBD1 (5 bases). The germline V gene encodes CDR1 SGHTA and CDR2 FQGNSA. The CDR3 loop spans 15 amino acids. V was cut by 2 bases and J by 5 bases, with 13 bases left in between. The CDR3 sequence: CASSLYLRVHNEQFF. The CDR3 region has the DNA TGTGCCAGCAGCTTATACCTCAGGGTTCACAATGAGCAGTTCTTC.

This chain links TRBV7-7 with TRBJ2-1; TRBD1 agrees at 9 bases. Germline values: CDR1 SSHAT, CDR2 FNYEAQ (reference sequence). The length of the CDR3 is 13 residues. The CDR3 reads CATRDREGSEQFF. CDR3 sequence (DNA): TGTGCTACCAGGGACAGGGAAGGAAGTGAGCAGTTCTTC.

The chain has TRBV27 and TRBJ1-2, with a tentative D call TRBD1 (6 bases). V was pared by 4 bases and J by 7 bases, with 16 bases between. The CDR3 is made up of 14 amino acids. Germline V gives CDR1 MNHEY, CDR2 SMNVEV (reference sequence). This CDR3 is CASSSALGQIGYTF. The CDR3 nucleotides read TGTGCCAGCAGTTCAGCCTTAGGACAGATTGGCTACACCTTC.

This clonotype has just a few counts. The V call is TRBV28, the J call TRBJ1-5; D is possibly TRBD1 (5 bases). From germline, CDR1 is MDHEN and CDR2 SYDVKM. This CDR3 has 19 amino acids. V gave up 5 bases and J gave up 0 bases, with 23 bases separating them. CDR3 sequence (DNA): TGTGCCAGCAGTGTTATGGGACGGGGGACCGATTATAGCAATCAGCCCCAGCATTTT. Translation gives CASSVMGRGTDYSNQPQHF.

The V call is TRBV29-1, the J call TRBJ2-1, with 7 bases fitting TRBD2. The CDR3 contains 14 residues. The ends lost 5 bases at V and 3 bases at J; junction bases unmatched: 7. Germline V gene data show CDR1 as SQVTM and CDR2 as ANQGSEA. CDR3 protein: CSVKWGGIYNEQFF. As DNA, the CDR3 is TGCAGCGTTAAATGGGGAGGGATCTACAATGAGCAGTTCTTC.

By sample fraction, this clonotype is medium-sized. In nucleotides, the CDR3 is TGTGCCAGCAGCCCCACAGGGGTCACAACTAATGAAAAACTGTTTTTT. Protein sequence: CASSPTGVTTNEKLFF. The chain combines TRBV7-9 with TRBJ1-4; the match to TRBD1 covers 7 bases. CDR1 SEHNR and CDR2 FQNEAQ come from the germline V gene (reference sequence). The junction had 6 bases not matched to a gene; V was cut back by 5 bases and J by 0 bases. This CDR3 region has 16 residues.

This clonotype has more than one count but fewer than ten. In DNA, the CDR3 is TGTGCCAGTACCCTGCGGACAGGGAATAATTCACCCCTCCACTTT. Protein sequence: CASTLRTGNNSPLHF. This chain links TRBV19 with TRBJ1-6, with TRBD1 identical over 8 bases. The V and J ends lost 7 bases and 5 bases, in that order; junction bases with no gene match: 7. This CDR3 has 15 amino acids. Germline values: CDR1 LNHDA, CDR2 SQIVND (reference sequence). Using reference TRBV19 and TRBJ1-6 for the parts outside the CDR3, the full variable domain is DGGITQSPKYLFRKEGQNVTLSCEQNLNHDAMYWYRQDPGQGLRLIYYSQIVNDFQKGDIAEGYSVSREKKESFPLTVTSAQKNPTAFYLCASTLRTGNNSPLHFGNGTRLTVT.

This clonotype was found a few times. This CDR3 reads CAISGRDRSTDTQYF. The CDR3 DNA is TGTGCCATCAGTGGCCGGGACAGGAGCACAGATACGCAGTATTTT. The V gene is TRBV10-3, the J gene TRBJ2-3; TRBD1 agrees at 8 bases. Germline CDR1 is ENHRY and CDR2 is SYGVKD. CDR3 length equals 15 residues. Unmatched junction bases numbered 3, after V lost 4 bases and J lost 0 bases.

The chain carries TRBV7-9 and TRBJ2-3, with D uncertain. The CDR3 is 14 amino acids. With 3 bases removed from V and 0 bases from J, the gap between germline ends came to 7 bases. Germline lookup yields CDR1 SEHNR and CDR2 FQNEAQ (reference sequence). The CDR3 DNA sequence: TGTGCCAGCAGCTTCGCGGACAGCACAGATACGCAGTATTTT. Amino acids: CASSFADSTDTQYF.

This clonotype was detected once. This sequence joins TRBV9 and TRBJ2-7; the D call may be TRBD1 or TRBD2 (6 bases each). The CDR3 has 14 residues. From germline, CDR1 is SGDLS and CDR2 YYNGEE. Between the trimmed V and J ends, which lost 4 bases and 2 bases, there was a span of 13 bases. CDR3 bases: TGTGCCAGCAGCCCCGAGGGGGGCCCCTACGAGCAGTACGTC. Amino acid sequence: CASSPEGGPYEQYV.

This clonotype was detected only a few times. This CDR3 reads CSVEDREGRGATGELFF. For the CDR3, the DNA is TGCAGCGTTGAAGATCGTGAGGGACGGGGGGCCACCGGGGAGCTGTTTTTT. The chain joins TRBV29-1 to TRBJ2-2, with D tentatively TRBD2 (7 bases). Germline V gives CDR1 SQVTM, CDR2 ANQGSEA. The V and J ends lost 0 bases and 4 bases respectively, with 18 bases between them. This CDR3 comprises 17 residues.

There are a few counts of this clonotype. The J gene is TRBJ2-5, the V gene TRBV7-9; D remains unclear. Trimming stripped 5 bases from V and 5 bases from J, with 12 bases between. This CDR3 spans 13 amino acids. Germline V CDR1 and CDR2: SEHNR, FQNEAQ (reference sequence). Written as DNA, the CDR3 is TGTGCCAGCAGCCTGCTAGAGGTTGAGACCCAGTACTTC. This translates into CASSLLEVETQYF. Full variable domain (rest looked up from reference TRBV7-9 and TRBJ2-5): DTGVSQNPRHKITKRGQNVTFRCDPISEHNRLYWYRQTLGQGPEFLTYFQNEAQLEKSRLLSDRFSAERPKGSFSTLEIQRTEQGDSAMYLCASSLLEVETQYFGPGTRLLVL.

The table lists this clonotype with many counts. V is TRBV10-2 and J is TRBJ2-2; 11 bases fit TRBD1. Looked up from germline, CDR1 is WSHSY and CDR2 is SAAADI. The CDR3 loop spans 15 amino acids. The trim removed 3 bases at V and 5 bases at J, leaving 2 bases unmatched. For the CDR3, the DNA is TGCGCCAGCAGTGACGGGACAGGGGGGACCGGGGAGCTGTTTTTT. This gives the protein CASSDGTGGTGELFF.

This clonotype appeared a few times. The chain has TRBV5-8 and TRBJ1-1; 7 bases line up with TRBD1. Trimming cost V 4 bases and J 0 bases; bases outside gene matches: 9. CDR1 SGHTS and CDR2 YDEGEE come from the germline V gene. CDR3 length: 16 residues. The CDR3 DNA is TGTGCCAGCAGCCTAAAAAACAGGGGAATGAACACTGAAGCTTTCTTT. Translated: CASSLKNRGMNTEAFF.

The chain has TRBV28 and TRBJ1-2; D is perhaps TRBD1 (6 bases). Trimming cost V 5 bases and J 6 bases, with 25 bases left between them. CDR3 size: 17 residues. From germline, CDR1 is MDHEN and CDR2 SYDVKM. In DNA, the CDR3 is TGTGCCAGCAGTCCTTCCCACCCACAGGGTCCGGGGGATGGCTACACCTTC. It is translated as CASSPSHPQGPGDGYTF.

Comments on this clonotype: A much larger clone is a single base away; this may be a read error. The chain recombines TRBV7-3 with TRBJ2-3; TRBD2 is a possible D gene (6 bases). V was cut by 4 bases and J by 2 bases, with 13 bases left in between. Germline V gene data show CDR1 as SGHTA and CDR2 as FQGTGA. The CDR3 has 15 amino acids. This chain's CDR3 is CASSSGLTNTDTQYF. The CDR3 nucleotides are TGTGCCAGCAGCTCGGGACTCACTAACACAGATACGCAGTATTTT.

The V call is TRBV15, the J call TRBJ1-6; the match to TRBD1 covers 7 bases. The CDR3 contains 17 residues. CDR1 and CDR2 from the germline V gene are LNHNV and YYDKDF (reference sequence). Unmatched junction bases numbered 11, after V lost 0 bases and J lost 9 bases. CDR3 region: CATSRDRGARGVSPLHF. In nucleotides, the CDR3 is TGTGCCACCAGCAGAGATCGCGGGGCCAGGGGGGTTTCACCCCTCCACTTT.

This clonotype occurred a few times. The chain links TRBV19 to TRBJ1-4, with D unresolved. The CDR3 contains 14 residues. Trimming took 8 bases from V and 1 from J, leaving 11 bases between them. Per germline, CDR1 LNHDA and CDR2 SQIVND (reference sequence). CDR3 region: CASAPLLTNEKLFF. The CDR3 bases are TGTGCCAGTGCCCCTTTGCTAACTAATGAAAAACTGTTTTTT.

V is TRBV4-2 and J is TRBJ1-5; no clear D. CDR1 LGHNA and CDR2 YNFKEQ come from the germline V gene. This CDR3 region has 15 residues. V lost 0 bases, J lost 0 bases, and 6 bases lay in between. The CDR3 region has the DNA TGTGCCAGCAGCCAAGATGGAGTTAGCAATCAGCCCCAGCATTTT. It translates to CASSQDGVSNQPQHF.

V is TRBV29-1 and J is TRBJ1-2; possible D gene TRBD1, 6 bases. The germline gives CDR1 SQVTM, CDR2 ANQGSEA. The CDR3 extends over 11 amino acids. The CDR3 DNA reads TGCAGTGGGGGCAGGGGAGATGGCTACACCTTC. Translated: CSGGRGDGYTF.

The V gene is TRBV4-1, the J gene TRBJ2-2; D is possibly TRBD1 (5 bases). Germline values: CDR1 MGHRA, CDR2 YSYEKL. The length of the CDR3 is 16 residues. The V end was cut by 3 bases, the J end by 0 bases, with 11 bases between. CDR3 sequence (DNA): TGCGCCAGCAGCCACTATGCAGGGACGAACACCGGGGAGCTGTTTTTT. Translation gives CASSHYAGTNTGELFF.